This TCR beta chain was captured by sequencing in a study of blood T cell repertoires in COVID-19. Study-level background: COVID-19 samples, acute and convalescent, were from the United States, Italy and Spain.

It was during active infection that Seattle patients were enrolled and then longitudinally followed. V lost 7 bases and J lost 4; bases outside the gene matches: 4. From germline, CDR1 is MNHNY and CDR2 SVGAGI (reference sequence). CDR3 size: 13 residues. The authors' processing: Nucleated cell number was recorded as an estimate derived from reference gene primer amplification. Generated by immunoSEQ multiplex PCR, the TCRdb table keeps only in-frame clones and is missing some. V, J and clone size were drawn from that table, and D and trimming were deduced from the DNA. Seen here are about 170,000 clones, about 87% observed once, and the top ten hold under 3%. This clone has ten or more counts.

The sequence was collected from a woman older than 75 with COVID-19, enrolled during active disease. Specimen: peripheral blood. J is TRBJ1-1 and V is TRBV6-6; TRBD1 matches 9 bases. CDR3 sequence (DNA): TGTGCCAGCACCACGACAGGGGGCACTGAAGCTTTCTTT. Protein: CASTTTGGTEAFF.